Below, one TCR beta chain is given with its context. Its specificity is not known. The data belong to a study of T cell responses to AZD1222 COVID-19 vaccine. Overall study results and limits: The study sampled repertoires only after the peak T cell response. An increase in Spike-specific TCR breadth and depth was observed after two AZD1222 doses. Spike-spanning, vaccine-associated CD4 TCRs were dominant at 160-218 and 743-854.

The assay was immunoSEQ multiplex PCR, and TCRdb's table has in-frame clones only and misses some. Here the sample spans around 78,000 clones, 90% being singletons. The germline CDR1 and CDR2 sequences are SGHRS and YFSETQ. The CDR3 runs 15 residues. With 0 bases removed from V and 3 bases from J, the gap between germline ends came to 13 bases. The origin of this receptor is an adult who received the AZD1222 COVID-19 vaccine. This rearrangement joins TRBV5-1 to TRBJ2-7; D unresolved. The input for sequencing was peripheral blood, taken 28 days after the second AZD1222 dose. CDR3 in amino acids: CASSLGMSVGYEQYF. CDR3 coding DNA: TGCGCCAGCAGCTTGGGTATGTCCGTGGGCTACGAGCAGTACTTC.